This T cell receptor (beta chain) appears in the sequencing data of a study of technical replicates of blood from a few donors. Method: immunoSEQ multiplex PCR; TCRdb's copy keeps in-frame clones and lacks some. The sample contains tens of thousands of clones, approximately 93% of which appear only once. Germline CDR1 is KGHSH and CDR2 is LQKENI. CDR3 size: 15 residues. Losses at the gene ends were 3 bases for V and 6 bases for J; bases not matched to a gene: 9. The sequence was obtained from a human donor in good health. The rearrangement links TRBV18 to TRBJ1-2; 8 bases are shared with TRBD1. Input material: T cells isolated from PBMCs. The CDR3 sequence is CASSPKQGVMDGYTF. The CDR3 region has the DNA TGTGCCAGCTCACCCAAACAGGGGGTAATGGATGGCTACACCTTC.